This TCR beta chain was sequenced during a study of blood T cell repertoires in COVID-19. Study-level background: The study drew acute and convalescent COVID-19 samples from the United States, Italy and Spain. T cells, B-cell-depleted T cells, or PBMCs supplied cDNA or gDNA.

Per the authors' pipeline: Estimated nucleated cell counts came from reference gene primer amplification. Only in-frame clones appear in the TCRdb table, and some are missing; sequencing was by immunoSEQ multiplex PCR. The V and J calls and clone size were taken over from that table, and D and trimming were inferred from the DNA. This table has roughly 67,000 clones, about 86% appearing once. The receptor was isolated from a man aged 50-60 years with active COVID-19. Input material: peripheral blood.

The CDR3 loop reads CASSPGTGPNQPQHF. The CDR3 DNA is TGTGCCAGCAGCCCCGGGACAGGACCTAATCAGCCCCAGCATTTT. This sequence joins TRBV7-9 and TRBJ1-5; TRBD1 matches at 8 bases. V dropped 5 bases and J dropped 4; count of bases not matched to a gene: 7. The length of the CDR3 is 15 residues. Per the germline V gene, CDR1 is SEHNR and CDR2 is FQNEAQ (reference sequence).